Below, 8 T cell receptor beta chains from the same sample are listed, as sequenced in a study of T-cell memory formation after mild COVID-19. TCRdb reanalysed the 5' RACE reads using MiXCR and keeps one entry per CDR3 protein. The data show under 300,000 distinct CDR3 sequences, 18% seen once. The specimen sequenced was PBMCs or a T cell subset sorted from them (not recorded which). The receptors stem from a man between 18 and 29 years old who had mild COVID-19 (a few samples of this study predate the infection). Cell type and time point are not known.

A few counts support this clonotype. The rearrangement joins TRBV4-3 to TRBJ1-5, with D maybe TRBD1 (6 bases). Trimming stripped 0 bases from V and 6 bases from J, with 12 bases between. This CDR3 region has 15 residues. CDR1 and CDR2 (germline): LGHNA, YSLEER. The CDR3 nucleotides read TGCGCCAGCAGCCAAGATGTAGGGGACACTCAGCCCCAGCATTTT. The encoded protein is CASSQDVGDTQPQHF.

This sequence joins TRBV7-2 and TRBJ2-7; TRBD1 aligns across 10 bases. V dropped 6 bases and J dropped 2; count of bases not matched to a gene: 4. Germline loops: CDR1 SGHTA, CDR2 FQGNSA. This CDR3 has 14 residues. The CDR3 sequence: CASRGQGNPYEQYF. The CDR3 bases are TGTGCCAGCAGGGGACAGGGGAACCCCTACGAGCAGTACTTC.

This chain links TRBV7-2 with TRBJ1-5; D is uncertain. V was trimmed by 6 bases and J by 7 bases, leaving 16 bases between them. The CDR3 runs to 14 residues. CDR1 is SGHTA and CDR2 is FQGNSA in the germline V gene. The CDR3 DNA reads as TGTGCCAGCAGTAAACACTACCATGAGCAGCCCCAGCATTTT. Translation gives CASSKHYHEQPQHF. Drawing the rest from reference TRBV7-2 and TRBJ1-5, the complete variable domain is GAGVSQSPSNKVTEKGKDVELRCDPISGHTALYWYRQSLGQGLEFLIYFQGNSAPDKSGLPSDRFSAERTGGSVSTLTIQRTQQEDSAVYLCASSKHYHEQPQHFGDGTRLSIL.

This chain's CDR3 is CAISDSLYGYTF. CDR3 sequence (DNA): TGTGCCATCAGTGACTCTTTATATGGCTACACCTTC. V is TRBV10-3 and J is TRBJ1-2; D uncertain. Deletions cut 3 bases from V and 5 bases from J, with 7 bases between. The CDR3 spans 12 residues. Germline V lookup: CDR1 ENHRY, CDR2 SYGVKD.

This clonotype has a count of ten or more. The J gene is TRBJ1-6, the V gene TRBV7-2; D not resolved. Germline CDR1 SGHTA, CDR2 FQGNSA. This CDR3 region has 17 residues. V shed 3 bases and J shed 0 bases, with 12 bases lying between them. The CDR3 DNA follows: TGTGCCAGCAGCTTCAGGACCAGTAGCTCCTATAATTCACCCCTCCACTTT. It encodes CASSFRTSSSYNSPLHF.

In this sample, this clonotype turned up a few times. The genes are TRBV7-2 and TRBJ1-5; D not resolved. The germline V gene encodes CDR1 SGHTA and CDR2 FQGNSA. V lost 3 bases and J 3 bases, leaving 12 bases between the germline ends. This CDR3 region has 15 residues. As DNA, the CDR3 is TGTGCCAGCAGCTTTTTCGGCGGGTTCAATCAGCCCCAGCATTTT. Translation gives CASSFFGGFNQPQHF.

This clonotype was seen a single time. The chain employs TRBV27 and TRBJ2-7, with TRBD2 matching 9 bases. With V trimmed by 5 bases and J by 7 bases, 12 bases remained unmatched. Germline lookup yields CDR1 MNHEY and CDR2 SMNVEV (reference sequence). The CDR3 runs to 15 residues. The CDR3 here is CASSPTSGPFGEQYF. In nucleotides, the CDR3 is TGTGCCAGCAGTCCGACTAGCGGACCTTTTGGTGAGCAGTACTTC.

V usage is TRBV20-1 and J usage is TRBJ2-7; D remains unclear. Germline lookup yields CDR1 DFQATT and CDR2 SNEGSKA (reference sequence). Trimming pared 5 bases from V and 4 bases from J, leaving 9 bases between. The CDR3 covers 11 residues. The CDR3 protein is CSAQDGYEQYF. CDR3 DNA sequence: TGCAGTGCTCAGGACGGGTACGAGCAGTACTTC.